The rows below give T cell receptor beta chains drawn from one sample of a study of T-cell reconstitution after alpha-beta-depleted transplantation in children. TCRdb re-called the PCR reads with MiXCR, one entry per CDR3 protein. The sample has a few hundred thousand distinct CDR3 sequences, about a sixth seen once. The sample here was PBMCs, mostly from graft donor cells, taken 360 days after TCRalphabeta/CD19-depleted stem cell transplant. The receptors come from a boy younger than two who had a stem cell transplant for Wiskott-Aldrich syndrome, so the T cells may come from the graft donor. CDR3s include the opening cysteine and the closing phenylalanine or tryptophan. A D gene is named only where the DNA matches it firmly. The size entry is marked missing in some rows and otherwise reads once, few, many or a size class.

>TRBD2|TRBV3-1|few|15|TRBJ2-5
TGTGCCAGCAGCCAAGGCGGGGGGGTACAAGAGACCCAGTACTTC
CASSQGGGVQETQYF
>NA|TRBV29-1|few|12|TRBJ2-7
TGCAGCGTTCGTCCTAGCGCTTCCGAGCAGTACTTC
CSVRPSASEQYF
>NA|TRBV20-1|NA|12|TRBJ1-1
TGCAGTGCGGCCGGGATGAACACTGAAGCTTTCTTT
CSAAGMNTEAFF
>NA|TRBV28|few|19|TRBJ2-1
TGTGCCAGCAGTTTTCCCAAGCAACCGGCCCAATGGGGGAACAATGAGCAGTTCTTC
CASSFPKQPAQWGNNEQFF
>TRBD1|TRBV7-2|NA|15|TRBJ2-2
TGTGCCAGCAGCTTAGGGGACAGCCCCACCGGGGAGCTGTTTTTT
CASSLGDSPTGELFF
>TRBD2|TRBV12-3/TRBV12-4|NA|15|TRBJ2-3
TGTGCCAGCACTCACCAGAGGGAGGGAACAAATACGCAGTATTTT
CASTHQREGTNTQYF
>NA|TRBV12-3/TRBV12-4|NA|12|TRBJ1-1
TGTGCCAGCAGCCCCAACCCGGGACAAGCTTTCTTT
CASSPNPGQAFF
>TRBD2|TRBV9|NA|19|TRBJ2-4
TGTGCCAGCAGCGTAGACCCAAACGTAGCGGGAGGCCCCAAAAACATTCAGTACTTC
CASSVDPNVAGGPKNIQYF
>NA|TRBV29-1|many|14|TRBJ1-1
TGCAGCGTTGAACTACAGGGATTGAATACTGAAGCTTTCTTT
CSVELQGLNTEAFF
>TRBD2|TRBV7-7|NA|15|TRBJ2-3
TGTGCCAGCAGCAAGGGACTAGCGAGCACAGATACGCAGTATTTT
CASSKGLASTDTQYF
>NA|TRBV27|NA|13|TRBJ2-7
TGTGCCAGCAGTTGGAGGGGGTCCTACGAGCAGTACTTC
CASSWRGSYEQYF
>NA|TRBV11-2|NA|13|TRBJ2-7
TGTGCCAGCAGCTTAGATCTGGGACACGAGCAGTACTTC
CASSLDLGHEQYF
>NA|TRBV5-1|NA|13|TRBJ1-1
TGCGCCAGCAGCATAGGACGGCACACTGAAGCTTTCTTT
CASSIGRHTEAFF
>TRBD2|TRBV7-9|NA|15|TRBJ2-1
TGTGCCAGCAACTCTCCGGGGGGTAGGAACAATGAGCAGTTCTTC
CASNSPGGRNNEQFF
>NA|TRBV4-1|NA|16|TRBJ2-1
TGCGCCAGCAGCCACCCAAGGGGGGGATCCTACAATGAGCAGTTCTTC
CASSHPRGGSYNEQFF
>TRBD1|TRBV12-3/TRBV12-4|NA|14|TRBJ1-5
TGTGCCAGCAGGACCGGGACAGCCAATCAGCCCCAGCATTTT
CASRTGTANQPQHF
>NA|TRBV5-1|many|13|TRBJ2-5
TGCGCCAGCAGGTCAGGGGGGGAAGAGACCCAGTACTTC
CASRSGGEETQYF
>TRBD1|TRBV18|once|14|TRBJ1-5
TGTGCCAGCTCGCCAAAACAGGGGAACCAGCCCCAGCATTTT
CASSPKQGNQPQHF
>NA|TRBV30|few|16|TRBJ2-1
TGTGCCTGGAATCCGGCGACAGCATTAATCGGCAATGAGCAGTTCTTC
CAWNPATALIGNEQFF
>TRBD2|TRBV2|many|15|TRBJ2-7
TGTGCCAGCAGCCCGGGGGGGGACCGGTCCTACGAGCAGTACTTC
CASSPGGDRSYEQYF
>NA|TRBV24-1|NA|13|TRBJ2-2
TGTGCCACCAGTGATTTTCGGGGCGGGGAGCTGTTTTTT
CATSDFRGGELFF
>NA|TRBV5-1|few|15|TRBJ2-3
TGCGCCAGCAGCTTGAGTAGCACACGTCCAGATACGCAGTATTTT
CASSLSSTRPDTQYF
>TRBD1|TRBV24-1|few|17|TRBJ2-1
TGTGCCACCAGTGATTTGGGTCCCGGGACAGGGGGCAATGAGCAGTTCTTC
CATSDLGPGTGGNEQFF
>NA|TRBV20-1|NA|21|TRBJ2-5
TGCAGTGCTAGAGATGCCGTGGGTGCCGGGAGGGCCCAGGGGGCCCAAGAGACCCAGTACTTC
CSARDAVGAGRAQGAQETQYF
>NA|TRBV18|NA|19|TRBJ2-7
TGTGCCAGCTCACCACCGTCGGGAGCAAGGGTCAAGGGGGGCTACGAGCAGTACTTC
CASSPPSGARVKGGYEQYF
>NA|TRBV29-1|NA|11|TRBJ2-5
TGCAGCTTCACACGGGGAGAGACCCAGTACTTC
CSFTRGETQYF
>NA|TRBV6-5|few|14|TRBJ1-1
TGTGCCAGCAGTTTTAATATTGAGGGAACTGAAGCTTTCTTT
CASSFNIEGTEAFF
>TRBD2|TRBV20-1|few|17|TRBJ2-3
TGCAGTGCTAGAGATTTCAGACTAGCGGGAGGTGAAGATACGCAGTATTTT
CSARDFRLAGGEDTQYF
>TRBD1|TRBV20-1|many|12|TRBJ2-3
TGCAGTGGTCAAGGGGGCGTAGATACGCAGTATTTT
CSGQGGVDTQYF
>NA|TRBV12-3/TRBV12-4|NA|13|TRBJ2-7
TGTGCCAGCAGTTTAATGGGGTTCAACGAGCAGTACTTC
CASSLMGFNEQYF
>TRBD2|TRBV18|few|17|TRBJ2-1
TGTGCCAGCTCACCACCGGGGACTAGCGGGTCTTACAATGAGCAGTTCTTC
CASSPPGTSGSYNEQFF
>NA|TRBV18|few|14|TRBJ2-5
TGTGCCAGCTCACCATCACCTTTAGGGGAGACCCAGTACTTC
CASSPSPLGETQYF
>NA|TRBV24-1|few|13|TRBJ2-1
TGTGCCACCGGAGCGTTGAGGGGGGATGAGCAGTTCTTC
CATGALRGDEQFF
>TRBD2|TRBV6-5|NA|15|TRBJ2-2
TGTGCCAGCAGTTACAAGCGGGGGGGCACCGGGGAGCTGTTTTTT
CASSYKRGGTGELFF
>NA|TRBV12-3/TRBV12-4|few|13|TRBJ2-5
TGTGCCAGCAGCAAGGACAGTAAAGAGACCCAGTACTTC
CASSKDSKETQYF
>NA|TRBV25-1|NA|13|TRBJ2-3
TGTGCCAGCAGTGGGGTAATCACAGATACGCAGTATTTT
CASSGVITDTQYF
>NA|TRBV5-1|NA|14|TRBJ1-4
TGCGCCAGCAGCTTGGGCAGTCTTAATGAAAAACTGTTTTTT
CASSLGSLNEKLFF
>TRBD1|TRBV11-1|NA|18|TRBJ2-2
TGTGCCAGCAGCTCGACCGCGCGGACAGGAACTTCCCGACGGGAGCTGTTTTTT
CASSSTARTGTSRRELFF
>TRBD2|TRBV24-1|few|14|TRBJ2-1
TGTGCCACCCAAGCGGGAGGGCGCGACAATGAGCAGTTCTTC
CATQAGGRDNEQFF
>NA|TRBV25-1|few|15|TRBJ2-5
TGTGCCAGCAGTGAACGGCGGAGATCCCAAGAGACCCAGTACTTC
CASSERRRSQETQYF
>NA|TRBV5-1|few|14|TRBJ2-7
TGCGCCAGCAGCTTGGTGGGACAAACTTACGAGCAGTACTTC
CASSLVGQTYEQYF
>TRBD2|TRBV4-3|few|16|TRBJ2-1
TGCGCCAGCAGCCAAGATGGCGCTAGCGGGAGTGATGAGCAGTTCTTC
CASSQDGASGSDEQFF
>NA|TRBV6-6|NA|10|TRBJ1-2
TGTGCCAGCAGCTCCTATGGCTACACCTTC
CASSSYGYTF
>NA|TRBV10-3|NA|14|TRBJ2-5
TGTGCCATCAGTAAACTGATGTACCAAGAGACCCAGTACTTC
CAISKLMYQETQYF
>NA|TRBV20-1|NA|15|TRBJ2-1
TGCAGTGCGACGCCCCTAGGGGAGGAAAGGAATGAGCAGTTCTTC
CSATPLGEERNEQFF
>TRBD1|TRBV5-1|few|15|TRBJ2-2
TGCGCCAGCAGTTCCGGGACAGGGACAGGCGGGGAGCTGTTTTTT
CASSSGTGTGGELFF
>NA|TRBV27|NA|14|TRBJ1-5
TGTGCCAGCAGCATCCAGGGGAGGGATCAGCCCCAGCATTTT
CASSIQGRDQPQHF
>NA|TRBV12-3/TRBV12-4|few|13|TRBJ2-7
TGTGCCAGCAGTTTACTTTCCGGGGGCGAGCAGTACTTC
CASSLLSGGEQYF
>NA|TRBV28|NA|16|TRBJ2-7
TGTGCCAACAGTTTATTTTCTGGGGCATGGTCCTACGAGCAGTACTTC
CANSLFSGAWSYEQYF
>NA|TRBV24-1|many|16|TRBJ2-1
TGTGCCACCAGTGATTTCGCTAGGAGCTCCTACAATGAGCAGTTCTTC
CATSDFARSSYNEQFF